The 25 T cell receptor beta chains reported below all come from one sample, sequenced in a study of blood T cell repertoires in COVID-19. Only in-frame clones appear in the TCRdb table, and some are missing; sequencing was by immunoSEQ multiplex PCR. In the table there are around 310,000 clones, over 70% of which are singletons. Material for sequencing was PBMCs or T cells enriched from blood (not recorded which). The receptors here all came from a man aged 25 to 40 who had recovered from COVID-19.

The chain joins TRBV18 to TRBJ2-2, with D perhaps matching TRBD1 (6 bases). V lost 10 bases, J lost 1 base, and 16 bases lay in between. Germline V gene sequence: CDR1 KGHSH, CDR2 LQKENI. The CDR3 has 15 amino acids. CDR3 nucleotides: TGTGCCAACCCCAAACAACAGGGGAACACCGGGGAGCTGTTTTTT. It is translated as CANPKQQGNTGELFF.

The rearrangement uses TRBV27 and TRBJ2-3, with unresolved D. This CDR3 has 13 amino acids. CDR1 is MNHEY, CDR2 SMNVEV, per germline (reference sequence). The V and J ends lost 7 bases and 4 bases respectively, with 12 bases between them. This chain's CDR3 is CASKVPRADTQYF. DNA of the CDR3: TGTGCCAGCAAAGTTCCGCGCGCAGATACGCAGTATTTT.

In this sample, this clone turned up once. The DNA for the CDR3 is TGTGCCACTCAGGGGAAGGCTAGCAATCAGCCCCAGCATTTT. This codes for CATQGKASNQPQHF. This rearrangement joins TRBV6-5 to TRBJ1-5, with TRBD1 as a possible D gene (6 bases). The V end was cut by 10 bases, the J end by 0 bases, with 13 bases between. The CDR3 runs 14 residues. The V gene's germline CDR1 is MNHEY and CDR2 SVGAGI.

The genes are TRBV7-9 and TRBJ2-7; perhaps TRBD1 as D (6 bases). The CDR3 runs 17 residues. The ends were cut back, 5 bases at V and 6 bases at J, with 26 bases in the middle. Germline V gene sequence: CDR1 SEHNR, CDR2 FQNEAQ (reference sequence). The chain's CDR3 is CASSPGQLFSFGGEQYF. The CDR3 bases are TGTGCCAGCAGCCCCGGACAGTTGTTCTCCTTTGGGGGCGAGCAGTACTTC. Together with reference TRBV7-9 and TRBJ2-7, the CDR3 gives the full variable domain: DTGVSQNPRHKITKRGQNVTFRCDPISEHNRLYWYRQTLGQGPEFLTYFQNEAQLEKSRLLSDRFSAERPKGSFSTLEIQRTEQGDSAMYLCASSPGQLFSFGGEQYFGPGTRLTVT.

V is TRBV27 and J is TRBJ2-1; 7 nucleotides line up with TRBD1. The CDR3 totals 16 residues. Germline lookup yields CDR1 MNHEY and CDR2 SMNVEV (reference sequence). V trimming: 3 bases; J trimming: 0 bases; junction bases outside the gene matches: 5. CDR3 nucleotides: TGTGCCAGCAGTTTCCGAGGGGACAGCTCCTACAATGAGCAGTTCTTC. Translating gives CASSFRGDSSYNEQFF.

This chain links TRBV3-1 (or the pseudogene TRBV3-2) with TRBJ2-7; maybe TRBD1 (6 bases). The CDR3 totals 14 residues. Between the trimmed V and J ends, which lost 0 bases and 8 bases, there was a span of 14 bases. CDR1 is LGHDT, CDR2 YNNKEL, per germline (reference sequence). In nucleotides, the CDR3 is TGTGCCAGCAGCCAAGATCGGACAGTCGGGCAGCAGTACTTC. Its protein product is CASSQDRTVGQQYF.

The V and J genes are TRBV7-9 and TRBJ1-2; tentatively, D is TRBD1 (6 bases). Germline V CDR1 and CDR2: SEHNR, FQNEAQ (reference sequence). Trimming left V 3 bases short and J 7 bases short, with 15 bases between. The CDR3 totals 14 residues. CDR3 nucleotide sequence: TGTGCCAGCAGCTTGACAGGTCTGCGGCCTGGCTACACCTTC. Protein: CASSLTGLRPGYTF. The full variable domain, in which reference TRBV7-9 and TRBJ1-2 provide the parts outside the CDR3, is DTGVSQNPRHKITKRGQNVTFRCDPISEHNRLYWYRQTLGQGPEFLTYFQNEAQLEKSRLLSDRFSAERPKGSFSTLEIQRTEQGDSAMYLCASSLTGLRPGYTFGSGTRLTVV.

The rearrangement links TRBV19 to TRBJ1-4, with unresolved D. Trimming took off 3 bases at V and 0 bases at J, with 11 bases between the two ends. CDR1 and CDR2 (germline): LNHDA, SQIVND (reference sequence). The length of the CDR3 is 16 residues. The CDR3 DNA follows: TGTGCCAGTAGTATCGTAACAGCTGCAACTAATGAAAAACTGTTTTTT. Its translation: CASSIVTAATNEKLFF. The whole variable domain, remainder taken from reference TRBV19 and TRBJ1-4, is DGGITQSPKYLFRKEGQNVTLSCEQNLNHDAMYWYRQDPGQGLRLIYYSQIVNDFQKGDIAEGYSVSREKKESFPLTVTSAQKNPTAFYLCASSIVTAATNEKLFFGSGTQLSVL.

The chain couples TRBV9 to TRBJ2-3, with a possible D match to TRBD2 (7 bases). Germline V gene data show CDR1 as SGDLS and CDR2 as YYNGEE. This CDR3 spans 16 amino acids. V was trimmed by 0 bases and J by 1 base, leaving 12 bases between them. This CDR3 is CASSVEAGAGTDTQYF. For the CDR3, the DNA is TGTGCCAGCAGCGTAGAGGCGGGGGCCGGCACAGATACGCAGTATTTT.

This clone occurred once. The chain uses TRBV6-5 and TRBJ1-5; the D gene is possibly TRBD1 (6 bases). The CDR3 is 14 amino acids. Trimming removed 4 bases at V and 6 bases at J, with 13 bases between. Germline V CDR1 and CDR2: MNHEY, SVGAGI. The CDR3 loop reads CASSSGRGGQPQHF. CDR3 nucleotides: TGTGCCAGCAGTTCCGGCAGGGGTGGTCAGCCCCAGCATTTT.

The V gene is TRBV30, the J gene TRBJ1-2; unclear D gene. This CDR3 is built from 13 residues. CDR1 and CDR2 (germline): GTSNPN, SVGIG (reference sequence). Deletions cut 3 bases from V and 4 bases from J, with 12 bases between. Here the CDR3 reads CAWSERGGYGYTF. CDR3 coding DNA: TGTGCCTGGAGCGAACGGGGTGGCTATGGCTACACCTTC.

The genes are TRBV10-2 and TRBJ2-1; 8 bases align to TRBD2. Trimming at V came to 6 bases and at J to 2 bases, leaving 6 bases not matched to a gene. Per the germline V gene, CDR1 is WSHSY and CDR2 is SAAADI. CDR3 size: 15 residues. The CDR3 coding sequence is TGCGCCAGCAGGAGCGGGGGACTGACCTACAATGAGCAGTTCTTC. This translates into CASRSGGLTYNEQFF.

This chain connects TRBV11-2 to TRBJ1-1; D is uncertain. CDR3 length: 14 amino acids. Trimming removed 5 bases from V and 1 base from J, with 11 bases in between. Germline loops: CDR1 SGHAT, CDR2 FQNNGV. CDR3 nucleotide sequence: TGTGCCAGCAGCGCCGGCGCGGGGAACACTGAAGCTTTCTTT. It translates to CASSAGAGNTEAFF.

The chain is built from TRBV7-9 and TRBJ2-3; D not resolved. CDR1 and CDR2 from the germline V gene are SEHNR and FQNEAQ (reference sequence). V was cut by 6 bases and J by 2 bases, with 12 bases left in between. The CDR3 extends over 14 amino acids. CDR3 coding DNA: TGTGCCAGCAGTGCGTCCATATACACAGATACGCAGTATTTT. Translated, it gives CASSASIYTDTQYF. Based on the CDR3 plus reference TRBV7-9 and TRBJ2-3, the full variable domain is DTGVSQNPRHKITKRGQNVTFRCDPISEHNRLYWYRQTLGQGPEFLTYFQNEAQLEKSRLLSDRFSAERPKGSFSTLEIQRTEQGDSAMYLCASSASIYTDTQYFGPGTRLTVL.

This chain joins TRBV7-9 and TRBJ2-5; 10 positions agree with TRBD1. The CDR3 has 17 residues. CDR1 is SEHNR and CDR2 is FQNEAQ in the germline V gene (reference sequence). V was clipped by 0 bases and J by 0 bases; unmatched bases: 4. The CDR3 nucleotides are TGTGCCAGCAGCTTAGCGTCGGGACAGGGGTACCAAGAGACCCAGTACTTC. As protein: CASSLASGQGYQETQYF.

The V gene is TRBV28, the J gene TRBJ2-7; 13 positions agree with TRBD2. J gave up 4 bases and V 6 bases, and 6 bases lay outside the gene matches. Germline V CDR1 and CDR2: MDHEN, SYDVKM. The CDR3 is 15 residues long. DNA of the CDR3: TGTGCCAGCAGCCGCACTAGCGGGGGGGAATACGAGCAGTACTTC. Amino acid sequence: CASSRTSGGEYEQYF.

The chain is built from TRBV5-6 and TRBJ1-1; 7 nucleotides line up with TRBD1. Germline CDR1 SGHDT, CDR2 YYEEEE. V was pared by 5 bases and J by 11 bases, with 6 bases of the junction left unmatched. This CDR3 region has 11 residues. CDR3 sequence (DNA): TGTGCCAGCAGTTTCACAGGGGACGCTTTCTTT. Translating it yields CASSFTGDAFF.

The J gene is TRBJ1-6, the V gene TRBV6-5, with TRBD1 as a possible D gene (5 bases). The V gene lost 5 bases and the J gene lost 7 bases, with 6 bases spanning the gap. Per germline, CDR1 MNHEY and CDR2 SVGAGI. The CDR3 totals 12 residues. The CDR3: CASSPGNSPLHF. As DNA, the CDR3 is TGTGCCAGCAGTCCAGGGAATTCACCCCTCCACTTT.

DNA for the CDR3: TGTGCCAGCTGGGGACAGGGATCCTACAATGAGCAGTTCTTC. Amino acids: CASWGQGSYNEQFF. The chain has TRBV28 and TRBJ2-1, with TRBD1 identical over 9 bases. Germline CDR1 is MDHEN and CDR2 is SYDVKM. V shed 8 bases and J 1 base; nucleotides not matched to a gene: 3. CDR3 length: 14 amino acids.

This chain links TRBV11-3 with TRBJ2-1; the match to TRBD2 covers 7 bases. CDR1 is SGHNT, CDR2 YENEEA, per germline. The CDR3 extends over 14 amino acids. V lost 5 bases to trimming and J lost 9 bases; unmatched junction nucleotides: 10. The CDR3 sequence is CASSPGTTSLEQFF. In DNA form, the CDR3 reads TGTGCCAGCAGCCCCGGGACTACCTCCCTTGAGCAGTTCTTC.

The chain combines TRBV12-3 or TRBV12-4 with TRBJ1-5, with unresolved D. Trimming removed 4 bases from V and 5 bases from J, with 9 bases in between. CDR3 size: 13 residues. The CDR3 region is CASSSGFDQPQHF. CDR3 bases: TGTGCCAGCAGTTCGGGTTTTGATCAGCCCCAGCATTTT.

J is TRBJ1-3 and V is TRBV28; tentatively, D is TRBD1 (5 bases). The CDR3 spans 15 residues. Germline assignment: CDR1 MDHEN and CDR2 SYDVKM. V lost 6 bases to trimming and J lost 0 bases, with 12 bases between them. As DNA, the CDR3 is TGTGCCAGCAGCCGACAGCTGTACTCTGGAAACACCATATATTTT. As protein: CASSRQLYSGNTIYF.

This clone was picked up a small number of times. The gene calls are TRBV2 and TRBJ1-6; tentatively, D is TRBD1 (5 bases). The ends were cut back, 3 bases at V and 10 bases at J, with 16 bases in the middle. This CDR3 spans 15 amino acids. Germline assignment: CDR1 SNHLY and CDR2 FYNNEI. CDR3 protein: CASSDFQGQISPLHF. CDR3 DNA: TGTGCCAGCAGTGATTTTCAGGGTCAGATCTCACCCCTCCACTTT.

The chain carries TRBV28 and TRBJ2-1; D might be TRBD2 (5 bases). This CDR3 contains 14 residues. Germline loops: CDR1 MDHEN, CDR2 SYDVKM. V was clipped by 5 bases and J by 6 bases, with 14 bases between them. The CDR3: CASSPIRGSNEQFF. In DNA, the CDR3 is TGTGCCAGCAGTCCCATCCGGGGAAGCAATGAGCAGTTCTTC.

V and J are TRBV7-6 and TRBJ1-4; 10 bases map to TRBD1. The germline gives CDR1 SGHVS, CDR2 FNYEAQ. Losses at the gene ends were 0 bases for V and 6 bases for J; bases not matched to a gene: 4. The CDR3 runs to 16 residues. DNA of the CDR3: TGTGCCAGCAGCTTAGCACCCGGGACAGGGGATGAAAAACTGTTTTTT. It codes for CASSLAPGTGDEKLFF.